The 24 T cell receptor beta chains presented below share a single source sample, sequenced in a study of glioma-infiltrating T cells. Amplification of TCR alpha and beta CDR3 regions from RNA used iRepertoire nested multiplex PCR. One entry per CDR3 protein, called by TCRdb with MiXCR from the multiplex PCR reads. The sample lists about 10,000 distinct CDR3 sequences, about three fifths seen once, with about 20% in the top ten. Sequencing input: glioma tissue, nonneoplastic brain tissue, or PBMCs (not recorded which). Source of these receptors: a human donor with low-grade glioma or glioblastoma, undergoing nonglioma brain surgery, or in good health (not recorded which).

This clonotype has ten or more counts. It may be a read error: a sequence one base away is much more abundant. The chain joins TRBV7-2 to TRBJ1-4; D ambiguous. The CDR3 consists of 14 residues. Germline V gene lookup returns CDR1 SGHTA and CDR2 FQGNSA. The CDR3 DNA reads TGTGCCCGCAGCTCTGGAACGAGTGGTGAAAAACTGTTTTTT. Protein product: CARSSGTSGEKLFF.

This clonotype was counted many times. This chain connects TRBV29-1 to TRBJ2-1; D may be TRBD1 (6 bases). This CDR3 has 14 amino acids. The germline V and J ends were trimmed by 8 bases and 0 bases, with 14 bases remaining between them. CDR1 and CDR2 (germline): SQVTM, ANQGSEA. CDR3 loop: CSLKKGGSYNEQFF. The CDR3 DNA reads TGCAGCCTCAAGAAAGGGGGCTCCTACAATGAGCAGTTCTTC.

This rearrangement joins TRBV28 to TRBJ2-7; D gene uncertain. Trimming shortened V by 5 bases and J by 1 base, and 6 bases separated the two germline ends. The CDR3 consists of 12 residues. Germline CDR1 reads MDHEN; CDR2 reads SYDVKM. The CDR3 is CASSRRSYEQYF. CDR3 in DNA: TGTGCCAGCAGTCGCCGGTCCTACGAGCAGTACTTC.

The rearrangement uses TRBV7-9 and TRBJ2-6; unclear D gene. V lost 1 base, J lost 2 bases, and 15 bases lay in between. In germline, CDR1 is SEHNR, CDR2 FQNEAQ (reference sequence). This CDR3 has 18 residues. CDR3 protein: CASSLVPIRRAGANVLTF. The CDR3 nucleotides are TGTGCCAGCAGCTTAGTCCCAATCAGGAGAGCTGGGGCCAACGTCCTGACTTTC.

As concerns this clonotype: One end of the junction fails to match germline, which may point to a read error. This chain uses TRBV12-3 or TRBV12-4 with TRBJ1-5; TRBD1 agrees at 7 bases. CDR3 length: 14 residues. In DNA, the CDR3 is TGTGCCGGCAGTTCGGACAGGAACCACCAGCCCCAGCATTTT. It yields the protein CAGSSDRNHQPQHF.

Worth noting for this clonotype: The junction shows a germline mismatch at one end, possibly a read error. Here the CDR3 DNA reads TGTCCCAGCAGTGCCTCAGCTTACCATGGCTACACCTTC. Amino acids: CPSSASAYHGYTF. The chain links TRBV6-1 to TRBJ1-2; D remains unclear. The CDR3 loop spans 13 amino acids. Germline lookup yields CDR1 MNHNS and CDR2 SASEGT.

Comment on this clonotype: Because the CDR3 is missing its conserved closing phenylalanine or tryptophan, this is likely a read error. The rearrangement joins TRBV2 to TRBJ2-1, with 8 bases that match TRBD2. This CDR3 has 16 amino acids. From germline, CDR1 is SNHLY and CDR2 FYNNEI. CDR3 sequence reads: CASSEAGLAPYNKQFL. The CDR3 nucleotides are TGTGCCAGCAGTGAAGCCGGACTAGCCCCCTACAATAAGCAGTTCTTA.

The chain recombines TRBV20-1 with TRBJ1-1; no reliable D call. CDR1 DFQATT and CDR2 SNEGSKA come from the germline V gene (reference sequence). This CDR3 has 15 residues. V was shortened by 6 bases and J by 7 bases, with 24 bases between the two germline ends. CDR3 sequence: CSAHDMEGAGNEAFF. The CDR3 nucleotides are TGCAGTGCCCATGATATGGAGGGCGCGGGAAATGAAGCTTTCTTT.

This clonotype showed up many times. A much larger clone differs from this one at a single base, so this may be a read error. The conserved final phenylalanine or tryptophan is absent from the CDR3, which likely points to a read error. The CDR3 DNA is TGTGCCAGCTCACCACAGGTGCCCTGGGACACTGAAGCTTTCCTT. It codes for CASSPQVPWDTEAFL. The rearrangement links TRBV18 to TRBJ1-1, with D uncertain. In germline, CDR1 is KGHSH, CDR2 LQKENI. The V end lost 1 base, the J end lost 3 bases, and 12 bases lay between the germline ends. This CDR3 spans 15 amino acids.

The chain couples TRBV6-1 to TRBJ1-4; possible D gene TRBD1, 5 bases. V lost 9 bases to trimming and J lost 11 bases, with 19 bases between them. The CDR3 length is 13 residues. Germline values: CDR1 MNHNS, CDR2 SASEGT. The chain's CDR3 is CARRDSAGEKLFF. The CDR3 coding sequence is TGTGCCAGAAGAGACAGCGCAGGAGAGAAACTGTTTTTT.

This sequence joins TRBV20-1 and TRBJ1-1, with D perhaps matching TRBD1 (6 bases). V dropped 3 bases and J dropped 6 bases, with 14 bases sitting between them. CDR1 DFQATT and CDR2 SNEGSKA come from the germline V gene (reference sequence). The CDR3 sequence is 13 residues long. The CDR3 coding sequence is TGCAGTGCTAGTCGGGAAGGGGGAGCTGAAGCTTTCTTT. Residues: CSASREGGAEAFF.

This clonotype was seen a single time. This is likely a read error, given that the CDR3 carries no conserved phenylalanine or tryptophan at its end. The chain is built from TRBV7-2 and TRBJ2-5; 11 nucleotides agree with TRBD1. In germline, CDR1 is SGHTA, CDR2 FQGNSA. The J segment lost 6 bases and the V segment lost 6 bases, leaving 9 bases of the junction unmatched. The CDR3 loop spans 15 amino acids. In nucleotides, the CDR3 is TGTGCCAGCAGGCCCTGGACAGGGGGCAGCAAGACCCAGTACCTC. Translation: CASRPWTGGSKTQYL.

This chain uses TRBV6-2 or TRBV6-3 with TRBJ2-3; D gene ambiguous. The CDR3 spans 18 residues. Trimming removed 0 bases from V and 0 bases from J, with 16 bases in between. The germline V gene has CDR1 MNHEY and CDR2 SVGEGT. The CDR3 loop reads CASSYSIRSIVSTDTQYF. CDR3 nucleotide sequence: TGTGCCAGCAGTTACTCGATTCGCTCTATCGTAAGCACAGATACGCAGTATTTT.

This clonotype was counted ten times or more. A much larger clone differs by one base, so this may be a read error. The rearrangement links TRBV27 to TRBJ2-2; D ambiguous. This CDR3 has 13 residues. Germline V gene sequence: CDR1 MNHEY, CDR2 SMNVEV (reference sequence). CDR3 loop: CASYRADTEELFF. CDR3 DNA sequence: TGTGCCAGCTATCGGGCCGACACCGAGGAGCTGTTTTTT.

This clonotype is labeled as medium-sized (0.01 to 0.1%). J is TRBJ1-1 and V is TRBV14; D ambiguous. Trimming removed 8 bases from V and 0 bases from J, with 10 bases in between. The CDR3 spans 13 residues. Germline assignment: CDR1 SGHDN and CDR2 FVKESK. CDR3 sequence: CASQSGMNTEAFF. The CDR3 DNA sequence: TGTGCCAGCCAAAGCGGCATGAACACTGAAGCTTTCTTT.

In its sample, this clonotype is medium-sized. The rearrangement joins TRBV6-2 or TRBV6-3 to TRBJ2-1; 9 bases map to TRBD2. Per germline, CDR1 MNHEY and CDR2 SVGEGT. This CDR3 has 19 amino acids. Trimming removed 2 bases from V and 4 bases from J; junction bases left unmatched: 15. CDR3 sequence (DNA): TGTGCCAGCAGTTACAATATCGGTCTAGCGGGACCTCGTTACAATGAGCAGTTCTTC. As protein: CASSYNIGLAGPRYNEQFF.

This chain connects TRBV28 to TRBJ2-7; 7 bases are a match to TRBD2. Germline values: CDR1 MDHEN, CDR2 SYDVKM. Trimming removed 3 bases from V and 8 bases from J; junction bases left unmatched: 10. The CDR3 has 14 residues. The CDR3 sequence: CASSLWGGGDQQYF. The CDR3 bases are TGTGCCAGCAGTTTGTGGGGGGGAGGAGACCAGCAGTACTTC.

Judged by abundance, this clonotype is medium-sized. This chain connects TRBV28 to TRBJ2-7; 9 bases agree with TRBD1. The CDR3 is made up of 14 amino acids. With V trimmed by 6 bases and J by 3 bases, 6 bases remained unmatched. Germline V gene lookup returns CDR1 MDHEN and CDR2 SYDVKM. For the CDR3, the DNA is TGTGCCAGCAGGGGACAGGGCTGGAGCTACGAGCAGTACTTC. Its translation: CASRGQGWSYEQYF.

By its share, this clonotype is medium-sized. The chain is built from TRBV28 and TRBJ2-7, with D unresolved. The CDR3 is 12 residues long. V lost 6 bases and J 3 bases, leaving 9 bases between the germline ends. CDR1 is MDHEN and CDR2 is SYDVKM in the germline V gene. As DNA, the CDR3 is TGTGCCAGCAGCATCACTTACTACGAGCAGTACTTC. It is translated as CASSITYYEQYF.

By frequency in the sample, this clonotype is medium-sized. The chain links TRBV2 to TRBJ1-5; no reliable D call. Germline V gene data show CDR1 as SNHLY and CDR2 as FYNNEI. This CDR3 has 13 residues. The V and J ends lost 4 bases and 4 bases respectively, with 8 bases between them. The CDR3 here is CASSGQVNQPQHF. In nucleotides, the CDR3 is TGTGCCAGCAGTGGCCAGGTAAATCAGCCCCAGCATTTT.

On this clonotype itself: The junction departs from the called germline gene at one end, perhaps through a read error. This rearrangement joins TRBV28 to TRBJ1-2; D unresolved. Germline CDR1 reads MDHEN; CDR2 reads SYDVKM. The length of the CDR3 is 12 residues. DNA for the CDR3: TGTGCCGGCAGTTTATGTGACCGGGCAGACACCTTC. It translates to CAGSLCDRADTF.

This clonotype was observed at least ten times. A read error may explain this, as a much larger clone is one base away. The CDR3 bases are TGTGCCAGCAGCCAAGGATATAGAGAGACCCAGTACTTC. Translating gives CASSQGYRETQYF. This rearrangement joins TRBV4-2 to TRBJ2-5; D is uncertain. Trimming removed 1 base at V and 4 bases at J, with 7 bases between. This CDR3 comprises 13 residues. Germline loops: CDR1 LGHNA, CDR2 YNFKEQ.

The J gene is TRBJ2-3, the V gene TRBV2; unclear D gene. CDR3 length: 11 residues. The germline CDR1 and CDR2 sequences are SNHLY and FYNNEI. The CDR3 DNA follows: TGTGGCCGCCTCGGCGCAGATACGCAGTATTTT. The encoded protein is CGRLGADTQYF.

As to this clonotype: An end of the junction differs from the germline gene, which may be a read error. The V gene is TRBV20-1, the J gene TRBJ2-3, with 12 positions matching TRBD1. The CDR3 runs to 16 residues. Germline V CDR1 and CDR2: DFQATT, SNEGSKA (reference sequence). CDR3 sequence (DNA): TGTAGTGCTAGTTCCGGGACAGGGGGCCGAGTAGATACGCAGTATTTT. As protein: CSASSGTGGRVDTQYF.